What follows is one T cell receptor beta chain and its context. Its cognate antigen is unknown. This sample is drawn from a study of vaccination effects on CD4 cells after COVID-19. This table comes from immunoSEQ multiplex PCR, and its TCRdb copy is limited to in-frame clones, with some not included. The sample comprises tens of thousands of clones, about 81% of which are singletons, and 1.2% rests with the top ten. Before sequencing, viral peptide pools were used by the ViraFEST assay to expand antigen-specific CD4+ T cells. At the end of over 8 days of culture, CD4+ T cells were isolated. Two-dose BNT162b2 or mRNA-1273 vaccination was given to participants. A half-medium replacement with IL-2 medium was carried out on days 3 and 7. CDR3 length equals 15 residues. V lost 7 bases, J lost 0 bases, and 12 bases lay in between. CDR1 and CDR2 (germline): SNHLY, FYNNEI.

The V gene is TRBV2, the J gene TRBJ2-2; D may be TRBD1 or TRBD2 (5 bases each). The sequenced sample was CD4+ T cells from PBMCs cultured with HCoV-229E spike peptides, obtained after COVID-19 vaccination. The clonotype was recovered from a human donor who received a COVID-19 vaccine. CDR3 coding DNA: TGTGCCAGCACCACCGGGGCCGCGAACACCGGGGAGCTGTTTTTT. This codes for CASTTGAANTGELFF.